Each of the 18 T cell receptor beta chains below was sequenced from the same sample in a study of blood T cell repertoires in COVID-19. Repertoires were generated with immunoSEQ multiplex PCR, while TCRdb's copy carries only in-frame clones and drops some. The sample yields about 36,000 clones, approximately 91% seen once. The sample taken for sequencing was peripheral blood. Receptors originate from a man aged 70-80 years with acute or convalescent COVID-19.

The chain combines TRBV7-2 with TRBJ1-5; TRBD1 agrees at 9 bases. The CDR3 is made up of 15 amino acids. Unmatched junction bases numbered 4, after V lost 5 bases and J lost 2 bases. Germline CDR1 is SGHTA and CDR2 is FQGNSA. The CDR3 spells CASSRDRVGNQPQHF. CDR3 coding DNA: TGTGCCAGCAGCAGGGACAGGGTCGGCAATCAGCCCCAGCATTTT.

This clone was counted once. The chain joins TRBV5-4 to TRBJ2-7; 7 nucleotides line up with TRBD2. Germline values: CDR1 SGHNT, CDR2 YYREEE (reference sequence). The junction had 10 bases not matched to a gene; V was cut back by 1 base and J by 3 bases. The CDR3 has 16 residues. As DNA, the CDR3 is TGTGCCAGCAGCTTGAGTAGCGGGTGGGCGAACTACGAGCAGTACTTC. Its protein is CASSLSSGWANYEQYF.

As to this clone: This same CDR3 is encoded by further DNA sequences in the sample. V usage is TRBV7-6 and J usage is TRBJ1-3; 10 positions agree with TRBD1. Germline CDR1 is SGHVS and CDR2 is FNYEAQ. Unmatched junction bases numbered 1, after V lost 1 base and J lost 7 bases. CDR3 length equals 14 residues. CDR3 nucleotide sequence: TGTGCCAGCAGCTTAGGGGGACAGGGGAACACCATATATTTT. Translating it yields CASSLGGQGNTIYF.

J is TRBJ1-5 and V is TRBV19; D is ambiguous. This CDR3 is built from 13 residues. V lost 7 bases and J 8 bases, leaving 15 bases between the germline ends. Germline values: CDR1 LNHDA, CDR2 SQIVND (reference sequence). CDR3 sequence: CASKLQPSEPQHF. The CDR3 nucleotides read TGTGCCAGTAAATTACAGCCAAGTGAGCCCCAGCATTTT.

This clone was observed a few times. The gene calls are TRBV4-2 and TRBJ2-1; D unclear. Trimming cost V 5 bases and J 5 bases, with 13 bases left between them. Germline CDR1 and CDR2: LGHNA and YNFKEQ. The CDR3 runs 14 residues. The CDR3 nucleotides read TGTGCCAGCAGCGGCGGCCAGCGCCACAATGAGCAGTTCTTC. It is translated as CASSGGQRHNEQFF.

Only a few counts were recorded for this clone. This sequence joins TRBV3-1 (or the pseudogene TRBV3-2) and TRBJ1-3; 8 bases align to TRBD1. Germline-derived CDR1 and CDR2 are LGHDT and YNNKEL (reference sequence). With 5 bases clipped from V and 2 bases from J, the junction kept 5 bases outside the gene matches. The CDR3 is 15 amino acids. CDR3 DNA: TGTGCCAGCAGCTCGGACAGGGTGGCTGGAAACACCATATATTTT. Encoded protein: CASSSDRVAGNTIYF.

The chain recombines TRBV4-1 with TRBJ1-2; D is perhaps TRBD1 (6 bases). The CDR3 extends over 12 amino acids. Looked up from germline, CDR1 is MGHRA and CDR2 is YSYEKL. With 8 bases removed from V and 8 bases from J, the gap between germline ends came to 15 bases. CDR3 sequence: CASGRGSLGYTF. The CDR3 DNA is TGCGCCAGCGGCAGGGGATCGTTGGGCTACACCTTC.

The V and J genes are TRBV3-1 (or the pseudogene TRBV3-2) and TRBJ1-2, with D possibly being TRBD1 (6 bases). The CDR3 has 15 residues. Germline values: CDR1 LGHDT, CDR2 YNNKEL (reference sequence). Trimming stripped 1 base from V and 7 bases from J, with 16 bases between. DNA for the CDR3: TGTGCCAGCAGCCAAGCCCCGGGGGGGGGCGCTGGCTACACCTTC. Its protein product is CASSQAPGGGAGYTF.

The V and J genes are TRBV5-4 and TRBJ1-1, with D possibly matching TRBD1 (5 bases). The germline CDR1 and CDR2 sequences are SGHNT and YYREEE (reference sequence). Trimming shortened V by 5 bases and J by 1 base, and 12 bases separated the two germline ends. The CDR3 is 14 amino acids. Here the CDR3 DNA reads TGTGCCAGCAGTGTAAGGGGTAAGAACACTGAAGCTTTCTTT. It yields the protein CASSVRGKNTEAFF.

The J gene is TRBJ1-2, the V gene TRBV9; tentative D call: TRBD1 (6 bases). In germline, CDR1 is SGDLS, CDR2 YYNGEE. Deletions cut 3 bases from V and 6 bases from J, with 15 bases between. There are 14 residues in the CDR3. The CDR3 reads CASSGIGQLNGYTF. DNA for the CDR3: TGTGCCAGCAGCGGGATTGGACAGCTAAATGGCTACACCTTC.

This chain joins TRBV28 and TRBJ2-2; possibly TRBD1 for D (6 bases). Trimming took 3 bases from V and 6 from J, leaving 8 bases between them. The CDR3 has 13 amino acids. Looked up from germline, CDR1 is MDHEN and CDR2 is SYDVKM. CDR3 DNA: TGTGCCAGCAGTTTCACAGGGCCCGGGGAGCTGTTTTTT. Encoded protein: CASSFTGPGELFF.

The chain links TRBV7-3 to TRBJ2-2, with 12 bases aligning to TRBD2. The CDR3 is 16 residues long. Germline loops: CDR1 SGHTA, CDR2 FQGTGA. J gave up 7 bases and V 5 bases, and 8 bases lay outside the gene matches. In nucleotides, the CDR3 is TGTGCCAGCAGCCCGATGACTAGCGGGAGAATCGGGGAGCTGTTTTTT. Its protein is CASSPMTSGRIGELFF.

The V and J genes are TRBV7-9 and TRBJ2-2; D might be TRBD1 (6 bases). Germline CDR1 is SEHNR and CDR2 is FQNEAQ (reference sequence). The CDR3 has 15 residues. Trimming cost V 5 bases and J 4 bases, with 14 bases left between them. The CDR3 reads CASSQNRVTTGELFF. The CDR3 DNA sequence: TGTGCCAGCAGCCAAAACAGGGTAACCACCGGGGAGCTGTTTTTT.

The chain carries TRBV4-1 and TRBJ2-1; tentative D call: TRBD2 (5 bases). The V end lost 2 bases, the J end lost 0 bases, and 17 bases lay between the germline ends. CDR3 size: 18 residues. CDR1 is MGHRA, CDR2 YSYEKL, per germline. CDR3 DNA: TGCGCCAGCAGCCAATCACCCCGGACTTCTCTCTCCTACAATGAGCAGTTCTTC. The encoded protein is CASSQSPRTSLSYNEQFF.

The chain recombines TRBV11-2 with TRBJ1-2, with TRBD1 matching 8 bases. The CDR3 consists of 15 residues. Germline assignment: CDR1 SGHAT and CDR2 FQNNGV. Germline trimming cut 2 bases from V and 1 base from J; bases unmatched to any gene: 3. For the CDR3, the DNA is TGTGCCAGCAGCTTAACAGGGGGGAATAACTATGGCTACACCTTC. Encoded protein: CASSLTGGNNYGYTF.

V is TRBV7-2 and J is TRBJ2-7; D unresolved. Germline assignment: CDR1 SGHTA and CDR2 FQGNSA. This CDR3 spans 14 amino acids. With 2 bases removed from V and 0 bases from J, the gap between germline ends came to 8 bases. The CDR3 spells CASSLRHDSYEQYF. CDR3 nucleotides: TGTGCCAGCAGCTTAAGACACGACTCCTACGAGCAGTACTTC.

This chain joins TRBV29-1 and TRBJ1-1; 8 nucleotides line up with TRBD1. Germline CDR1 SQVTM, CDR2 ANQGSEA. Unmatched junction bases numbered 5, after V lost 7 bases and J lost 1 base. This CDR3 is 13 amino acids long. DNA for the CDR3: TGCAGCGCCGGGACAGGCACGAACACTGAAGCTTTCTTT. This gives the protein CSAGTGTNTEAFF.

This clone was seen only a few times. This chain joins TRBV7-2 and TRBJ2-1, with D hard to call. Germline assignment: CDR1 SGHTA and CDR2 FQGNSA. This CDR3 has 15 residues. The V and J ends lost 1 base and 0 bases respectively, with 7 bases between them. The CDR3 spells CASSLGSSSYNEQFF. DNA for the CDR3: TGTGCCAGCAGCTTAGGTTCGAGCTCCTACAATGAGCAGTTCTTC.